A selection of T cell receptor beta chains follows, all from one sample in a study of cytomegalovirus exposure and HLA in healthy donors. TCRdb's table, derived via immunoSEQ multiplex PCR, lists solely in-frame clones and lacks some. This table has some 110,000 clones, around 83% appearing once. The sample comprised PBMCs. Every receptor here comes from a woman aged 18-29 years in good health and CMV-seropositive. CDR3s include the opening cysteine and the closing phenylalanine or tryptophan. Each record gives: CDR3 protein, D gene, clone size, J gene, V gene. A D gene is named only where the DNA matches it firmly. Not every row has a clone size; where given, it reads once, few, many or a size class.

CASSLSGVYNEQFF NA once TRBJ2-1 TRBV5-4
CASSQQNLDRYNEQFF TRBD1 NA TRBJ2-1 TRBV4-1
CASSSGTSGGAGETQYF TRBD2 NA TRBJ2-5 TRBV5-1
CASGTSGGLTYEQYF TRBD2 NA TRBJ2-7 TRBV2
CASSLGQGVGELFF TRBD1 NA TRBJ2-2 TRBV5-1
CASSAPGHHTEAFF NA NA TRBJ1-1 TRBV9
CASSDRGTTDGYTF TRBD1 NA TRBJ1-2 TRBV7-9
CASRTASGSYNEQFF TRBD2 NA TRBJ2-1 TRBV7-2
CASSPIQETQYF NA NA TRBJ2-5 TRBV18
CASSFSEGAEAFF NA NA TRBJ1-1 TRBV7-2
CASSPLLSPAFF NA NA TRBJ1-1 TRBV28
CASLPGQGWETQYF TRBD1 NA TRBJ2-5 TRBV2
CSVERDSYGYTF TRBD1 NA TRBJ1-2 TRBV29-1
CASSLSSYTDTQYF NA NA TRBJ2-3 TRBV7-3
CASTRDLGSNEKLFF NA NA TRBJ1-4 TRBV5-4
CASRPWGGAEQYF NA NA TRBJ2-7 TRBV28
CASSTTKSRQSRANVLTF NA NA TRBJ2-6 TRBV11-3
CASSLATTGPKKNTEAFF NA NA TRBJ1-1 TRBV5-1
CASSHMEGGGGQPQHF NA NA TRBJ1-5 TRBV6-6
CASSLRTPSTDTQYF NA NA TRBJ2-3 TRBV27
CASSVGGGRSGSTDTQYF NA few TRBJ2-3 TRBV9
CASSMGLIRHNEQFF NA NA TRBJ2-1 TRBV19
CASSPRTRDLFGAFF NA once TRBJ1-1 TRBV4-1
CASRADPAGGYTF NA NA TRBJ1-2 TRBV2
CASSLRQGQRFF TRBD1 once TRBJ2-1 TRBV11-3
CASSLVPAGELFF NA NA TRBJ2-2 TRBV5-1
CASSPTGSNYGYTF TRBD1 NA TRBJ1-2 TRBV28
CATSRRELRLPLHF NA NA TRBJ1-6 TRBV15
CAWSAGNEQYF NA NA TRBJ2-7 TRBV30
CASSSLQGWTEAFF NA NA TRBJ1-1 TRBV5-6
CASSQDWTGGANQPQHF TRBD1 NA TRBJ1-5 TRBV4-1
CASSPSTDTQYF NA NA TRBJ2-3 TRBV6-5
CSLRDLNTGELFF NA NA TRBJ2-2 TRBV29-1
CASSLTGSNNEKLFF TRBD1 NA TRBJ1-4 TRBV18
CASSINVYNEQFF NA NA TRBJ2-1 TRBV19
CASSSGTGVYGYTF TRBD1 NA TRBJ1-2 TRBV5-6
CAGETGYSTDTQYF NA NA TRBJ2-3 TRBV30
CASSPGGEQYF NA NA TRBJ2-7 TRBV18
CASSSPLRVAGGAYEQYF TRBD2 NA TRBJ2-7 TRBV13
CASSLGGGYEQYF NA NA TRBJ2-7 TRBV5-4
CASSIAGGAQFF TRBD1 NA TRBJ2-1 TRBV6-5
CATSRGTSGGELTDTQYF TRBD2 NA TRBJ2-3 TRBV15
CASSTDRAQNEKLFF TRBD1 NA TRBJ1-4 TRBV5-1
CASSSVAGYREKLFF NA NA TRBJ1-4 TRBV5-6